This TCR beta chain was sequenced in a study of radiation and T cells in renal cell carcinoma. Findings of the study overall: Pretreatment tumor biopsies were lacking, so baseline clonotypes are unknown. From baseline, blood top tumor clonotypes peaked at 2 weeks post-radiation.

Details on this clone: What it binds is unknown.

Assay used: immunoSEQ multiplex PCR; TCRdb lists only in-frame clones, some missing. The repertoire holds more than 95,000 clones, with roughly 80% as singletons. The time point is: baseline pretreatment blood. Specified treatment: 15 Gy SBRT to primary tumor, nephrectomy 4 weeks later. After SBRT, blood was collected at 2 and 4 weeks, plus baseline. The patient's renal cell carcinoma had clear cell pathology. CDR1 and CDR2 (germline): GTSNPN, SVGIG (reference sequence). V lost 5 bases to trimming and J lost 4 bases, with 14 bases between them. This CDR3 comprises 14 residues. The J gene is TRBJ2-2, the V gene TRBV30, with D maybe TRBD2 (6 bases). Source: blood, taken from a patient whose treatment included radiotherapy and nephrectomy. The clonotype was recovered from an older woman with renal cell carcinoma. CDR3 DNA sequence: TGTGCCTGGGAAACGGGAGTAGGCACCGGGGAGCTGTTTTTT. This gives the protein CAWETGVGTGELFF.